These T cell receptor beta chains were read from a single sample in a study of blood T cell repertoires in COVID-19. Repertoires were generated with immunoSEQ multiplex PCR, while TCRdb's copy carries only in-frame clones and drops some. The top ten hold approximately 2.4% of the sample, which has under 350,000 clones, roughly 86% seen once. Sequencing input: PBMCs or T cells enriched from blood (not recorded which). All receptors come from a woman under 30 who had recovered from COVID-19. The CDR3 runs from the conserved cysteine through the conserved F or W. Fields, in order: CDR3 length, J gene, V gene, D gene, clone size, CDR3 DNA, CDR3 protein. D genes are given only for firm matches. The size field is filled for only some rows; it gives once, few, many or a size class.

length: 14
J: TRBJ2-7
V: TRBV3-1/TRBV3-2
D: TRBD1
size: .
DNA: TGTGCCAGCAGCCACCGACAGGGGGTGGCCGAGCAGTACTTC
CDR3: CASSHRQGVAEQYF

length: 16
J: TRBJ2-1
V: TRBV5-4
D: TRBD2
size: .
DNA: TGTGCCAGCACCCCCGAAGCGGGGGGCGTCTACAATGAGCAGTTCTTC
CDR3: CASTPEAGGVYNEQFF

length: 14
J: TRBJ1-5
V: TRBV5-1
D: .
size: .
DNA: TGCGCCAGCAGCTGGGGGGGTGAGGGGCAGCCCCAGCATTTT
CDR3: CASSWGGEGQPQHF

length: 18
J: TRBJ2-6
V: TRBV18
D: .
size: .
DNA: TGTGCCAGCTCACCACAAGGCAGGGCGACCTCTGGGGCCAACGTCCTGACTTTC
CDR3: CASSPQGRATSGANVLTF

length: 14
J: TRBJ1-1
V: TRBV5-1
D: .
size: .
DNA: TGCGCCAGCAGCTACTCGGACAGGAACACTGAAGCTTTCTTT
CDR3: CASSYSDRNTEAFF

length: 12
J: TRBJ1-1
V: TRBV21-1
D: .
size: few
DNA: TGTGCCAGCAGCAATGCGTGCTCGGAAGCTTTCTTT
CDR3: CASSNACSEAFF

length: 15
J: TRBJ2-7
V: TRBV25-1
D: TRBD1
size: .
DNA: TGTGCCAGCAGTGCGAGGACAGGGGGCGGCTACGAGCAGTACTTC
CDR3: CASSARTGGGYEQYF

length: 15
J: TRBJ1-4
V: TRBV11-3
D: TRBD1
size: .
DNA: TGTGCCAGCAGCTCACCCGGGACAGCTAATGAAAAACTGTTTTTT
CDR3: CASSSPGTANEKLFF

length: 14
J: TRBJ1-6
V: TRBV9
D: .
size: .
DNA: TGTGCCAGCAGCGTAGGACAGTTAAATTCACCCCTCCACTTT
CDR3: CASSVGQLNSPLHF

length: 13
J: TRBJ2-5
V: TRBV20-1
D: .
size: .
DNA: TGCAGTGCTAGTCGGCCAGGTGAAGAGACCCAGTACTTC
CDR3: CSASRPGEETQYF

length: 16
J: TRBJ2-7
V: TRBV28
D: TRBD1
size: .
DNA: TGTGCCAGCAGTTTATACCAGGGACAGGGGGCTCCCGAGCAGTACTTC
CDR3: CASSLYQGQGAPEQYF

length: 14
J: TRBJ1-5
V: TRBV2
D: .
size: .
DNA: TGTGCCAGCAGTGATGGCGGTCTCTATCAGCCCCAGCATTTT
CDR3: CASSDGGLYQPQHF